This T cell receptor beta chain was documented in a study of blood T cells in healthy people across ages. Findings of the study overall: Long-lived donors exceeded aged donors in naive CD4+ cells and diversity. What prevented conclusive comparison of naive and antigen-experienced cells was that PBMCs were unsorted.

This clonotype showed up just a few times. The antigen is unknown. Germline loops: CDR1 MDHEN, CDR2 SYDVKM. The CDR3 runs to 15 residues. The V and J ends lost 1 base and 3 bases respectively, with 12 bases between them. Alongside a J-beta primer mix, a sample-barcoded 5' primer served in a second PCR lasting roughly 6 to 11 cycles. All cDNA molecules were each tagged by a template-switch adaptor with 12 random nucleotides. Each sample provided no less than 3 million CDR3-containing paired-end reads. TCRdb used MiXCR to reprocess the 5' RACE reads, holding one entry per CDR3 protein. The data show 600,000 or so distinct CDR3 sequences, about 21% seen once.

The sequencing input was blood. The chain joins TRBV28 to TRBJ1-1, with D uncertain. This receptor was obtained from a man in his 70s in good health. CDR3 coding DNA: TGTGCCAGCAGTTTATATCTGGGGTCGGACACTGAAGCTTTCTTT. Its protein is CASSLYLGSDTEAFF.